This record looks at one T cell receptor beta chain sequence and its context. Its cognate antigen is unknown. The sample originates from a study of T cells in narcolepsy. The CDR3 has 18 amino acids. Germline values: CDR1 SGHVS, CDR2 FNYEAQ. Trimming removed 1 base from V and 2 bases from J; junction bases left unmatched: 10. The repertoire was sequenced with immunoSEQ multiplex PCR; TCRdb's copy has only in-frame clones and lacks some. The sample lists approximately 30,000 clones; around 78% were seen once. The study's findings and limits: Some memory CD4+ repertoires had no autoreactive clone sequences.

Material for sequencing was CD45RA- memory CD4+ T cells from PBMCs. This receptor was identified in a human donor with narcolepsy. This chain links TRBV7-6 with TRBJ2-3; the match to TRBD2 covers 9 bases. The CDR3, as DNA: TGTGCCAGCAGCTTAGATGTCCTGCGGGGGGGCTACACAGATACGCAGTATTTT. Translated, it gives CASSLDVLRGGYTDTQYF.